This T cell receptor beta chain was sequenced in a study of blood T cell repertoires in COVID-19. Study context: Sample material is recorded as cDNA or gDNA derived from T cells, B-cell-depleted T cells, or PBMCs.

This clone showed up just a few times. Per the original data handling: Estimates of nucleated cell counts were drawn from the amplification of reference gene primers. This table comes from immunoSEQ multiplex PCR, and its TCRdb copy is limited to in-frame clones, with some not included. V and J calls and clone size are as listed in that table; D and trimming were resolved from the DNA. Among about 150,000 clones listed, 82% were seen once. This clonotype originated in a human donor with acute or convalescent COVID-19. The donor label of this sample is uncertain. Specimen: peripheral blood.

CDR3 bases: TGTGCCAGCTCACTCCAGACAGGCTACGAGCAGTACTTC. It codes for CASSLQTGYEQYF. The rearrangement links TRBV18 to TRBJ2-7; TRBD1 might be the D (6 bases). Trimming took off 4 bases at V and 3 bases at J, with 10 bases between the two ends. The CDR3 spans 13 residues. Germline V lookup: CDR1 KGHSH, CDR2 LQKENI. Looking up the rest from reference TRBV18 and TRBJ2-7 gives the full variable domain: NAGVMQNPRHLVRRRGQEARLRCSPMKGHSHVYWYRQLPEEGLKFMVYLQKENIIDESGMPKERFSAEFPKEGPSILRIQQVVRGDSAAYFCASSLQTGYEQYFGPGTRLTVT.